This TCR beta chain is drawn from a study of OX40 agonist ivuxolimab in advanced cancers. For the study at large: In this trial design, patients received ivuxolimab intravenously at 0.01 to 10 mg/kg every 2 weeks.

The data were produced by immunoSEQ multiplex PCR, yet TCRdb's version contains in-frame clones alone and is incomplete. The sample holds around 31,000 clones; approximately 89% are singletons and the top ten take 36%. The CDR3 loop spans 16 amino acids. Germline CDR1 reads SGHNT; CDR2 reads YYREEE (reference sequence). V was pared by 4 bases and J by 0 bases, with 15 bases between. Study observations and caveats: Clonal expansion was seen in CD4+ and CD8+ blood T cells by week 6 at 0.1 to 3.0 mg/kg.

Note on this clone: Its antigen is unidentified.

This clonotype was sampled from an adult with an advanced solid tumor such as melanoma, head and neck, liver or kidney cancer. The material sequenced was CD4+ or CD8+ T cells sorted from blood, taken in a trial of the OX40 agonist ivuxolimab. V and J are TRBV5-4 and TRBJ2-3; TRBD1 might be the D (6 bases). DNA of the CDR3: TGTGCCAGCAGCCCCCAGGGGCCTTACAGCACAGATACGCAGTATTTT. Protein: CASSPQGPYSTDTQYF.